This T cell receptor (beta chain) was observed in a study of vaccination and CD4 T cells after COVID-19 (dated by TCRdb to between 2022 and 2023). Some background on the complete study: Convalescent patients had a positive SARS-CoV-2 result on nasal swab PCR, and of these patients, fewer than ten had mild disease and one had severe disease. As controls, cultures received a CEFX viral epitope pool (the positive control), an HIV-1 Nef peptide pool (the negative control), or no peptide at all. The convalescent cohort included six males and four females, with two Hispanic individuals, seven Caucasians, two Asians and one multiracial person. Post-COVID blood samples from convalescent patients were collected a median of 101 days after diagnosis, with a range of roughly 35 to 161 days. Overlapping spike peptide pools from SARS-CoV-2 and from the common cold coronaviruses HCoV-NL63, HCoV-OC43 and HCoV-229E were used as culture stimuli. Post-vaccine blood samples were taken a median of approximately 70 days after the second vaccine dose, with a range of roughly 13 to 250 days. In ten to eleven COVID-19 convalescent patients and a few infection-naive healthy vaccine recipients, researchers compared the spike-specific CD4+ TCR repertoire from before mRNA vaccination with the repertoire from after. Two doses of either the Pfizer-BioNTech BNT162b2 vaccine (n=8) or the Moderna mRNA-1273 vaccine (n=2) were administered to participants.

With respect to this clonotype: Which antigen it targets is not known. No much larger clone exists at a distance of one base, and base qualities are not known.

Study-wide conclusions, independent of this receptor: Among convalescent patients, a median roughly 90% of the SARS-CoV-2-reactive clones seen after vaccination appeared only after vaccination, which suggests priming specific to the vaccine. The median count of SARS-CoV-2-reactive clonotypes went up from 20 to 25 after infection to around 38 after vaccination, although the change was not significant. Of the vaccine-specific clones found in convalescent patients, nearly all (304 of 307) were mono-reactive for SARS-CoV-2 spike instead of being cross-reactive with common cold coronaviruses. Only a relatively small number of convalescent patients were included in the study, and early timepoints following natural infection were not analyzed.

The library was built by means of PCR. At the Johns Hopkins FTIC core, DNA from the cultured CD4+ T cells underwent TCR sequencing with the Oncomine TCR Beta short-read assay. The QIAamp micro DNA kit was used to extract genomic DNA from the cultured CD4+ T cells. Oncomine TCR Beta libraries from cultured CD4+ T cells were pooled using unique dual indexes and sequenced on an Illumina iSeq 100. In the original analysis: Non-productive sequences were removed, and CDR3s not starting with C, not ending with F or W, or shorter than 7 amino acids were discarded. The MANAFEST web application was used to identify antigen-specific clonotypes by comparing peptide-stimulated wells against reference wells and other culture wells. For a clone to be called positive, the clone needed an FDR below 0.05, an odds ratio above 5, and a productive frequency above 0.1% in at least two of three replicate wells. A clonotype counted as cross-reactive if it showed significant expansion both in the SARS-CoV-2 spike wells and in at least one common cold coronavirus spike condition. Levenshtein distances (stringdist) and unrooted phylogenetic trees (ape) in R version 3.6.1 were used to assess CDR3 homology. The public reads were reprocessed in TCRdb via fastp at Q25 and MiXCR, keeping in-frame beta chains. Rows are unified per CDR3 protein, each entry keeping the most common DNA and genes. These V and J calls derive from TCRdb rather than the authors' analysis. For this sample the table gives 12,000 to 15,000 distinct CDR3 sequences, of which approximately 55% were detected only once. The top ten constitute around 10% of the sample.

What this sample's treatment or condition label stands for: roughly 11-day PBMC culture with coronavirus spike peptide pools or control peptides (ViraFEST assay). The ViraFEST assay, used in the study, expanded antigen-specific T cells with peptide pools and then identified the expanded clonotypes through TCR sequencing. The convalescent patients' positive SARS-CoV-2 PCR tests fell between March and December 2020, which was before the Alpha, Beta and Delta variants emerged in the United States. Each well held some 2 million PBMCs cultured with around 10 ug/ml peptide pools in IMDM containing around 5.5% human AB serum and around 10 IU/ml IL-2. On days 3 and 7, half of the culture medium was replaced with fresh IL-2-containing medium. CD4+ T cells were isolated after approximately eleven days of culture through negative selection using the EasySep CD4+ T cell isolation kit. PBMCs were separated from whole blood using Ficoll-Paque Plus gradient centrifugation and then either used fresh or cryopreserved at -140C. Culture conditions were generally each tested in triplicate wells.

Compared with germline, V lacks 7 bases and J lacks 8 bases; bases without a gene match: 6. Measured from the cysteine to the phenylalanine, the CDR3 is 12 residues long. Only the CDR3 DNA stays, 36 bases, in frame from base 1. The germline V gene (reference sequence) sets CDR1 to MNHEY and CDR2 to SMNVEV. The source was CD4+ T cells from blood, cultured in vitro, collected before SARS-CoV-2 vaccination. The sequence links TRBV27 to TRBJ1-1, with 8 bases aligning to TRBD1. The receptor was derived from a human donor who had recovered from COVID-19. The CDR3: CASKDRGSEAFF. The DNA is TGTGCCAGCAAAGACAGGGGTTCAGAAGCTTTCTTT.